These 30 T cell receptor beta chains were all obtained from the same sample, sequenced in a study of control samples from healthy donors and cancer patients. TCRdb's copy holds only in-frame clones and misses some; the assay was immunoSEQ multiplex PCR. This sample has about 120,000 clones; more than 70% occur once, and the top ten carry over 2%. Sequencing was performed on blood. These receptors were obtained from a woman in her seventies in good health.

This clone occurred a few times. This sequence joins TRBV3-1 (or the pseudogene TRBV3-2) and TRBJ2-2; D is uncertain. From germline, CDR1 is LGHDT and CDR2 YNNKEL (reference sequence). This CDR3 comprises 14 residues. V lost 5 bases to trimming and J lost 2 bases, with 9 bases between them. CDR3 nucleotide sequence: TGTGCCAGCAGCGATGGGCTAAACACCGGGGAGCTGTTTTTT. This codes for CASSDGLNTGELFF.

This chain connects TRBV9 to TRBJ1-1; D is unclear. Germline values: CDR1 SGDLS, CDR2 YYNGEE. V shed 1 base and J shed 2 bases, with 9 bases lying between them. The CDR3 loop spans 14 amino acids. The CDR3 sequence: CASSVRPENTEAFF. CDR3 DNA: TGTGCCAGCAGCGTACGCCCAGAAAACACTGAAGCTTTCTTT.

The chain links TRBV15 to TRBJ1-1; D remains ambiguous. The V and J ends lost 5 bases and 1 base respectively, with 11 bases between them. CDR3 length: 14 amino acids. Germline CDR1 is LNHNV and CDR2 is YYDKDF (reference sequence). CDR3 protein: CATSRRGQNTEAFF. DNA of the CDR3: TGTGCCACCAGCCGGCGGGGTCAGAACACTGAAGCTTTCTTT.

The chain is built from TRBV2 and TRBJ1-6; the D is unclear. CDR3 length: 15 amino acids. The germline CDR1 and CDR2 sequences are SNHLY and FYNNEI. V lost 5 bases to trimming and J lost 5 bases, with 13 bases between them. The DNA for the CDR3 is TGTGCCAGCAGTCGTACTGACGGGAATAATTCACCCCTCCACTTT. Translation gives CASSRTDGNNSPLHF.

In this sample, this clone turned up a few times. The V gene is TRBV7-8, the J gene TRBJ1-2; no firm D call. The V gene's germline CDR1 is SGHVS and CDR2 FQNEAQ. V was shortened by 5 bases and J by 0 bases, with 10 bases between the two germline ends. This CDR3 region has 14 residues. The DNA of the CDR3 is TGTGCCAGCAGCCCAACCCAATCTAACTATGGCTACACCTTC. Translating gives CASSPTQSNYGYTF.

The count of this clone is one. This chain connects TRBV19 to TRBJ1-5; unclear D gene. This CDR3 spans 15 amino acids. Trimming left V 3 bases short and J 2 bases short, with 11 bases between. Germline V gene data show CDR1 as LNHDA and CDR2 as SQIVND (reference sequence). The CDR3 spells CASSMEGIGNQPQHF. Written as DNA, the CDR3 is TGTGCCAGTAGTATGGAGGGAATTGGCAATCAGCCCCAGCATTTT.

The V gene is TRBV2, the J gene TRBJ1-4; a possible D gene is TRBD1 (5 bases). Per the germline V gene, CDR1 is SNHLY and CDR2 is FYNNEI. CDR3 size: 12 residues. V was cut by 8 bases and J by 8 bases, with 12 bases left in between. The CDR3 DNA reads TGTGCCAGCCGCCGCAGGGAGGAAAAACTGTTTTTT. Its translation is CASRRREEKLFF.

V gene TRBV2 combines with J gene TRBJ1-4; possible D gene TRBD1, 6 bases. This CDR3 contains 15 residues. Trimming shortened V by 2 bases and J by 5 bases, and 12 bases separated the two germline ends. The germline CDR1 and CDR2 sequences are SNHLY and FYNNEI. The CDR3 coding sequence is TGTGCCAGCAGTGAACGGGGGGCGCGAAATGAAAAACTGTTTTTT. This encodes CASSERGARNEKLFF.

About this clone itself: Other nucleotide sequences from this sample produce the same CDR3. J is TRBJ2-7 and V is TRBV11-2; TRBD2 matches 7 bases. Germline V gives CDR1 SGHAT, CDR2 FQNNGV. Losses at the gene ends were 5 bases for V and 1 base for J; bases not matched to a gene: 8. This CDR3 contains 15 residues. The CDR3: CASSRGWGGSYEQYF. For the CDR3, the DNA is TGTGCCAGCAGCCGGGGCTGGGGGGGTTCCTACGAGCAGTACTTC.

This clone has only one observation. The chain joins TRBV7-2 to TRBJ1-6; D may be TRBD1 (5 bases). Trimming removed 2 bases from V and 9 bases from J, with 20 bases in between. Germline values: CDR1 SGHTA, CDR2 FQGNSA. The CDR3 is 17 amino acids. In DNA form, the CDR3 reads TGTGCCAGCAGCTTAAGGCTCCCTGGGCAGGGCGGTTCACCCCTCCACTTT. This codes for CASSLRLPGQGGSPLHF.

This chain joins TRBV18 and TRBJ1-3; 8 bases line up with TRBD1. The CDR3 has 17 amino acids. Germline values: CDR1 KGHSH, CDR2 LQKENI. V lost 0 bases and J lost 3; bases outside the gene matches: 7. This CDR3 reads CASSPPVVRGHGNTIYF. The CDR3 DNA is TGTGCCAGCTCACCACCGGTTGTCAGGGGGCATGGAAACACCATATATTTT. Using reference TRBV18 and TRBJ1-3 for the parts outside the CDR3, the full variable domain is NAGVMQNPRHLVRRRGQEARLRCSPMKGHSHVYWYRQLPEEGLKFMVYLQKENIIDESGMPKERFSAEFPKEGPSILRIQQVVRGDSAAYFCASSPPVVRGHGNTIYFGEGSWLTVV.

This chain joins TRBV2 and TRBJ2-7; 10 bases map to TRBD2. This CDR3 has 14 amino acids. From germline, CDR1 is SNHLY and CDR2 FYNNEI. The CDR3 loop is CASSVESGGAGFEV. CDR3 coding DNA: TGTGCCAGCAGTGTCGAGAGCGGGGGGGCCGGCTTTGAGGTC.

This clone was detected only a few times. The genes are TRBV2 and TRBJ2-7; 9 bases are shared with TRBD1. CDR1 and CDR2 (germline): SNHLY, FYNNEI. V lost 6 bases and J lost 6; bases outside the gene matches: 9. The CDR3 is made up of 14 amino acids. The CDR3 loop reads CASRWTGAAGEQYF. In DNA, the CDR3 is TGTGCCAGCAGATGGACAGGGGCTGCTGGCGAGCAGTACTTC.

Ten or more counts support this clone. This chain uses TRBV2 with TRBJ1-5; TRBD1 matches at 10 bases. The CDR3 is 16 residues long. V shed 5 bases, J shed 2 bases, and the junction held 6 bases outside the gene matches. From germline, CDR1 is SNHLY and CDR2 FYNNEI. The CDR3 DNA follows: TGTGCCAGCAGTTTATCCGGGACAGGGGGCAATCAGCCCCAGCATTTT. Protein: CASSLSGTGGNQPQHF.

The chain joins TRBV5-1 to TRBJ2-5; 11 bases map to TRBD2. CDR3 length equals 16 residues. Germline loops: CDR1 SGHRS, CDR2 YFSETQ. The V and J ends lost 1 base and 4 bases, in that order; junction bases with no gene match: 6. The CDR3 region is CASSLRLAGLGETQYF. CDR3 bases: TGCGCCAGCAGCTTGAGACTAGCGGGGCTGGGAGAGACCCAGTACTTC.

This clone has just a few counts. The rearrangement uses TRBV7-2 and TRBJ2-1, with TRBD2 matching over 12 bases. V lost 2 bases to trimming and J lost 10 bases; unmatched junction nucleotides: 6. The CDR3 contains 15 residues. Germline lookup yields CDR1 SGHTA and CDR2 FQGNSA. The CDR3 protein is CASSLSSGGVREQFF. The CDR3 coding sequence is TGTGCCAGCAGCTTATCTAGCGGGGGGGTACGCGAGCAGTTCTTC.

The chain uses TRBV2 and TRBJ1-5; no clear D gene. CDR1 is SNHLY and CDR2 is FYNNEI in the germline V gene. The CDR3 runs 13 residues. V was pared by 10 bases and J by 3 bases, with 13 bases between. The CDR3 region is CATKSEANQPQHF. CDR3 bases: TGTGCCACCAAGTCGGAAGCCAATCAGCCCCAGCATTTT.

This chain joins TRBV19 and TRBJ2-4; 9 bases line up with TRBD1. The CDR3 runs 17 residues. Germline V gene lookup returns CDR1 LNHDA and CDR2 SQIVND (reference sequence). The J segment lost 3 bases and the V segment lost 4 bases, leaving 10 bases of the junction unmatched. Here the CDR3 DNA reads TGTGCCAGTAGTAGCTATGGGACAGGGTTAGTCAAAAACATTCAGTACTTC. Protein product: CASSSYGTGLVKNIQYF. Complete variable domain (other parts from reference TRBV19 and TRBJ2-4): DGGITQSPKYLFRKEGQNVTLSCEQNLNHDAMYWYRQDPGQGLRLIYYSQIVNDFQKGDIAEGYSVSREKKESFPLTVTSAQKNPTAFYLCASSSYGTGLVKNIQYFGAGTRLSVL.

This clone came up a few times. This sequence joins TRBV7-9 and TRBJ2-7, with 7 bases lining up with TRBD1. From germline, CDR1 is SEHNR and CDR2 FQNEAQ (reference sequence). The J segment lost 4 bases and the V segment lost 2 bases, leaving 14 bases of the junction unmatched. The CDR3 spans 17 residues. Here the CDR3 reads CASSLSGGGGRGYEQYF. The DNA for the CDR3 is TGTGCCAGCAGCTTAAGCGGTGGTGGTGGCAGGGGGTACGAGCAGTACTTC.

DNA of the CDR3: TGCGCCAGCAGTCAACCAACAGGGAATCAGCCCCAGCATTTT. This sequence encodes CASSQPTGNQPQHF. The chain joins TRBV23-1 to TRBJ1-5; a weak D match, TRBD1 (6 bases). TRBV23-1 is known as an ORF, though its function is uncertain. V lost 2 bases and J 4 bases, leaving 9 bases between the germline ends. The CDR3 runs 14 residues.

The chain links TRBV27 to TRBJ2-7; D unresolved. Trimming removed 0 bases at V and 2 bases at J, with 11 bases between. This CDR3 comprises 15 residues. The germline V gene has CDR1 MNHEY and CDR2 SMNVEV (reference sequence). The CDR3 region is CASSLSRTQAYEQYF. Written as DNA, the CDR3 is TGTGCCAGCAGTTTATCTAGGACCCAAGCCTACGAGCAGTACTTC.

The CDR3 DNA is TGTGCCATCAAGGGCGACGGCTCCTACAATGAGCAGTTCTTC. Its protein product is CAIKGDGSYNEQFF. This rearrangement joins TRBV10-3 to TRBJ2-1, with D unclear. The V end was cut by 7 bases, the J end by 0 bases, with 10 bases between. The germline gives CDR1 ENHRY, CDR2 SYGVKD. The CDR3 has 14 amino acids.

V is TRBV7-8 and J is TRBJ2-5; D ambiguous. CDR1 SGHVS and CDR2 FQNEAQ come from the germline V gene. The CDR3 consists of 15 residues. V dropped 7 bases and J dropped 5 bases, with 20 bases sitting between them. CDR3 protein: CASKWTDLDTETQYF. The CDR3 bases are TGTGCCAGCAAATGGACGGACCTCGATACGGAGACCCAGTACTTC. Filled out from reference TRBV7-8 and TRBJ2-5, the complete variable domain reads GAGVSQSPRYKVAKRGQDVALRCDPISGHVSLFWYQQALGQGPEFLTYFQNEAQLDKSGLPSDRFFAERPEGSVSTLKIQRTQQEDSAVYLCASKWTDLDTETQYFGPGTRLLVL.

The V and J genes are TRBV6-6 and TRBJ2-1; 7 bases are a match to TRBD2. The CDR3 consists of 13 residues. V shed 7 bases, J shed 4 bases, and the junction held 4 bases outside the gene matches. The germline V gene has CDR1 MNHNY and CDR2 SVGAGI (reference sequence). CDR3 sequence reads: CASTRGEYNEQFF. In nucleotides, the CDR3 is TGTGCCAGCACCCGGGGGGAATACAATGAGCAGTTCTTC.

This clone has only one observation. The chain recombines TRBV7-2 with TRBJ2-1; 8 positions agree with TRBD2. CDR3 length: 15 amino acids. Germline-derived CDR1 and CDR2 are SGHTA and FQGNSA. The J segment lost 3 bases and the V segment lost 4 bases, leaving 5 bases of the junction unmatched. This CDR3 reads CASSSTGTSYNEQFF. The CDR3 nucleotides read TGTGCCAGCAGCTCCACCGGGACTAGCTACAATGAGCAGTTCTTC. Variable domain in full (rest from reference TRBV7-2 and TRBJ2-1): GAGVSQSPSNKVTEKGKDVELRCDPISGHTALYWYRQSLGQGLEFLIYFQGNSAPDKSGLPSDRFSAERTGGSVSTLTIQRTQQEDSAVYLCASSSTGTSYNEQFFGPGTRLTVL.

This rearrangement joins TRBV5-1 to TRBJ2-3; a weak D match, TRBD2 (5 bases). Germline V gene data show CDR1 as SGHRS and CDR2 as YFSETQ. This CDR3 has 16 amino acids. V lost 0 bases and J lost 0, with 11 bases in between. The CDR3 is CASSLVVGVSTDTQYF. The DNA for the CDR3 is TGCGCCAGCAGCTTGGTGGTCGGGGTTAGCACAGATACGCAGTATTTT. The complete variable domain, with remaining parts taken from reference TRBV5-1 and TRBJ2-3, reads KAGVTQTPRYLIKTRGQQVTLSCSPISGHRSVSWYQQTPGQGLQFLFEYFSETQRNKGNFPGRFSGRQFSNSRSEMNVSTLELGDSALYLCASSLVVGVSTDTQYFGPGTRLTVL.

CDR3 bases: TGTGCCAGCAGCCCTGGACAGGCAAACACTGAAGCTTTCTTT. Encoded protein: CASSPGQANTEAFF. This rearrangement joins TRBV11-3 to TRBJ1-1; 7 bases line up with TRBD1. CDR1 and CDR2 from the germline V gene are SGHNT and YENEEA. The CDR3 covers 14 residues. Trimming removed 5 bases from V and 2 bases from J; junction bases left unmatched: 5.

This chain links TRBV4-3 with TRBJ2-2, with TRBD2 matching over 11 bases. The CDR3 covers 16 residues. J lost 1 base, V lost 7 bases, and 5 bases had no gene match. CDR1 and CDR2 (germline): LGHNA, YSLEER. The CDR3 is CASNPGLAGNTGELFF. The CDR3 DNA reads as TGCGCCAGCAACCCCGGACTAGCGGGGAACACCGGGGAGCTGTTTTTT.

As to this clone: Distinct nucleotide sequences in the sample also encode this CDR3. CDR3 region: CASSLEGERWGRGIQYF. CDR3 DNA: TGTGCCAGCAGCTTGGAGGGGGAGCGATGGGGTCGTGGCATTCAGTACTTC. The chain is built from TRBV5-6 and TRBJ2-4; D perhaps matches TRBD1 (6 bases). The CDR3 spans 17 residues. V lost 0 bases and J 9 bases, leaving 22 bases between the germline ends. CDR1 is SGHDT and CDR2 is YYEEEE in the germline V gene.

The V call is TRBV28, the J call TRBJ1-5, with D possibly TRBD1 on 5 matching bases. Germline-derived CDR1 and CDR2 are MDHEN and SYDVKM. The CDR3 is 13 residues long. CDR3 residues: CAVIGAGNQPQHF. The DNA of the CDR3 is TGTGCAGTAATAGGGGCTGGCAATCAGCCCCAGCATTTT.